The sequence of this T cell receptor (beta chain) was determined in a study of T cell repertoires in cytomegalovirus infection (dated by TCRdb to 2018 to 2020). At the level of the whole study: Donor HLA type was relevant to the analysis, because carriage of CMV infection together with the matching HLA type was indicated by public TCR beta signatures.

What the work shows at the level of the full study, not this receptor alone: In both this cohort and an independent roughly 330-donor cohort, the cumulative frequency of public TCR beta family members distinguished carriers of CMV infection plus the relevant HLA type. The ex vivo response was dominated by HLA-C-restricted CMV-specific TCR beta clonotypes, which also provided the single most frequent clonotype in two of eight donors.

This clonotype was counted ten times or more. This clone's antigen is unknown. No base quality values were provided; no much bigger clone lies one nucleotide off. The germline V and J ends show losses of 3 bases and 3 bases respectively, and no gene match explains 3 bases of the junction. As encoded in the germline V gene, CDR1 is MNHEY while CDR2 is SVGEGT. The CDR3, cysteine through phenylalanine, is 15 amino acids long. Solely the CDR3 DNA is kept, with 45 bases framed from the first base. TCRdb shows the sequencer as Illumina HiSeq 1500. TCRdb reprocessing: public reads trimmed at Q25 with fastp, clones called with MiXCR, in-frame beta chains kept. Merged by CDR3 protein, the rows form single entries marked with the most common genes and DNA. Present in this sample are fewer than 350,000 distinct CDR3 sequences, 15% to 20% of which were seen just once. In total, the top ten clones hold 12% of the sample.

The V and J segments used are TRBV6-2 or TRBV6-3 and TRBJ2-1, with 9 junctional bases fitting TRBD1. The sequenced sample consisted of PBMCs. This clonotype was obtained from a human donor in good health (CMV status not recorded). Some clones in this sample may be carry-over from other donors' samples. The CDR3 has the sequence CASSYGTGNYNEQFF. The base sequence is TGTGCCAGCAGTTATGGGACAGGGAACTACAATGAGCAGTTCTTC.